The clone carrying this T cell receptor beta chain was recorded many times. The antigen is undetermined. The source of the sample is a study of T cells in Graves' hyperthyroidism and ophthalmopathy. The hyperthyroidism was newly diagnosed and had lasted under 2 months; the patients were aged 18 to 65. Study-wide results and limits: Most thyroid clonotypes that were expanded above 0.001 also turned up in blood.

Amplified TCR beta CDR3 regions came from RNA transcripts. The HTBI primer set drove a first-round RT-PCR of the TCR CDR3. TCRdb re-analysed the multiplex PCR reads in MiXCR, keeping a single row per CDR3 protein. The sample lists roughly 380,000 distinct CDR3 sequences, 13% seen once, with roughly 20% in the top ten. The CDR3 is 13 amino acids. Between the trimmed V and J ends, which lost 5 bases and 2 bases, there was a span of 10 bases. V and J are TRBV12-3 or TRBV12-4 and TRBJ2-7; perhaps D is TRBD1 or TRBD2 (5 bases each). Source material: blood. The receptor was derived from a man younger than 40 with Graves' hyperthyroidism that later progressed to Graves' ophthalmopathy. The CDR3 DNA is TGTGCCAGCAGTCGGGGACGCACCTACGAGCAGTACTTC. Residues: CASSRGRTYEQYF.